The sequence of this T cell receptor beta chain was determined in a study of T cells in Graves' hyperthyroidism and ophthalmopathy. General study results and limits: The model identified upcoming ophthalmopathy a median roughly 6 months ahead of onset. Most thyroid clonotypes that were expanded above 0.001 also turned up in blood.

This CDR3 is 14 amino acids long. Per germline, CDR1 SNHLY and CDR2 FYNNEI. V gave up 6 bases and J gave up 1 base, with 13 bases separating them. RNA transcripts provided the source from which TCR beta CDR3 regions were amplified. TCR CDR3 underwent first-round RT-PCR with the HTBI primer set. One entry per CDR3 protein, called by TCRdb with MiXCR from the multiplex PCR reads. Among about 360,000 distinct CDR3 sequences listed, under 15% were seen once. Graves' hyperthyroidism showing no ophthalmopathy progression within 18 months was considered stable. Hyperthyroidism was newly diagnosed in patients aged 18 to 65 (duration under 2 months). This clonotype was detected many times. Its antigen is as yet unknown.

This sequence originates from a woman under 30 with Graves' hyperthyroidism. The gene calls are TRBV2 and TRBJ2-7; weak D call: TRBD1 (6 bases). The sample consisted of blood. In DNA, the CDR3 is TGTGCCAGCAGAACGGGACACTCTTCCTACGAGCAGTACTTC. It translates to CASRTGHSSYEQYF.